A selection of T cell receptor beta chains follows, all from one sample in a study of T-cell reconstitution after alpha-beta-depleted transplantation in children. TCRdb independently ran MiXCR on the PCR reads; one entry per CDR3 protein. The sample lists around 300,000 distinct CDR3 sequences, 11% occurring once. The sequencing used peripheral blood, collected 180 days after TCRalphabeta/CD19-depleted stem cell transplant. These receptors all come from a male patient under 10 years old who had a stem cell transplant for chronic granulomatous disease, so the T cells may come from the graft donor. CDR3s include the opening cysteine and the closing phenylalanine or tryptophan. D genes are given only for firm matches. Size is stated for part of the rows, as once, few or many counts, or as a class when the clone is expanded.

cdr3_nt: TGTGCCAGCAGCCAATGGGGGGAGGGGCGCGCAGATACGCAGTATTTT; cdr3_aa: CASSQWGEGRADTQYF; cdr3_length: 16; v_call: TRBV7-2; j_call: TRBJ2-3; clone_size: many; d_call: TRBD2
cdr3_nt: TGCAGTGCAAACAGGGGTGATACGCAGTATTTT; cdr3_aa: CSANRGDTQYF; cdr3_length: 11; v_call: TRBV20-1; j_call: TRBJ2-3; clone_size: many; d_call: TRBD1
cdr3_nt: TGTGCCACCAGTGGGGGGGACTCTAACTATGGCTACACCTTC; cdr3_aa: CATSGGDSNYGYTF; cdr3_length: 14; v_call: TRBV24-1; j_call: TRBJ1-2; clone_size: many; d_call: NA
cdr3_nt: TGTGCCAGCAGCTTAGACACCTTAGCGTACTACGAGCAGTACTTC; cdr3_aa: CASSLDTLAYYEQYF; cdr3_length: 15; v_call: TRBV11-2; j_call: TRBJ2-7; clone_size: many; d_call: NA
cdr3_nt: TGCAGTGCTAGAAGGGGGAACACTGAAGCTTTCTTT; cdr3_aa: CSARRGNTEAFF; cdr3_length: 12; v_call: TRBV20-1; j_call: TRBJ1-1; clone_size: many; d_call: NA
cdr3_nt: TGTGCCAGCAGCTCCACAGGGGGCGCCTACGAGCACTACTTC; cdr3_aa: CASSSTGGAYEHYF; cdr3_length: 14; v_call: TRBV7-9; j_call: TRBJ2-7; clone_size: NA; d_call: TRBD1
cdr3_nt: TGTGCCAGCAGTTACTCAGGGGGAACGGGCTACACCTTC; cdr3_aa: CASSYSGGTGYTF; cdr3_length: 13; v_call: TRBV6-5; j_call: TRBJ1-2; clone_size: many; d_call: NA
cdr3_nt: TGCGCCAGCAGCATATCTACAGCTAACACTGAAGCTTTCTTT; cdr3_aa: CASSISTANTEAFF; cdr3_length: 14; v_call: TRBV5-1; j_call: TRBJ1-1; clone_size: many; d_call: NA
cdr3_nt: TGTGCCAGCAGCCCGGGACTAGCGGGACACAATGAGCAGTTCTTC; cdr3_aa: CASSPGLAGHNEQFF; cdr3_length: 15; v_call: TRBV5-4; j_call: TRBJ2-1; clone_size: many; d_call: TRBD2
cdr3_nt: TGTGCCAGCAGCGCCGCTCGGACAGGGAACGAGCAGTACTTC; cdr3_aa: CASSAARTGNEQYF; cdr3_length: 14; v_call: TRBV7-2; j_call: TRBJ2-7; clone_size: many; d_call: TRBD1
cdr3_nt: TGTGCCAGCAGTAGCCCGAAAGTCACAGATACGCAGTATTTT; cdr3_aa: CASSSPKVTDTQYF; cdr3_length: 14; v_call: TRBV27; j_call: TRBJ2-3; clone_size: few; d_call: NA
cdr3_nt: TGTGCCAGCAGAACCGGGGGAAACACCATATATTTT; cdr3_aa: CASRTGGNTIYF; cdr3_length: 12; v_call: TRBV13; j_call: TRBJ1-3; clone_size: many; d_call: NA
cdr3_nt: TGTGCCACCAGCAGAGGAGGGCGAGATACGCAGTATTTT; cdr3_aa: CATSRGGRDTQYF; cdr3_length: 13; v_call: TRBV15; j_call: TRBJ2-3; clone_size: NA; d_call: NA
cdr3_nt: TGTGCCAGTAGCTTCCTAACAGCTACCCTTAGCACAGATACGCAGTATTTT; cdr3_aa: CASSFLTATLSTDTQYF; cdr3_length: 17; v_call: TRBV19; j_call: TRBJ2-3; clone_size: many; d_call: NA
cdr3_nt: TGCAGTGCTCGAGACCGGGACAGGCTCCACGAGCAGTACTTC; cdr3_aa: CSARDRDRLHEQYF; cdr3_length: 14; v_call: TRBV20-1; j_call: TRBJ2-7; clone_size: many; d_call: TRBD1
cdr3_nt: TGTGCCAGCTCACCTATGCCCAGGGGGGGCACAGATACGCAGTATTTT; cdr3_aa: CASSPMPRGGTDTQYF; cdr3_length: 16; v_call: TRBV18; j_call: TRBJ2-3; clone_size: many; d_call: NA
cdr3_nt: TGTGCCAGCAGGCCCGGGACTAGCGCAACAGATACGCAGTATTTT; cdr3_aa: CASRPGTSATDTQYF; cdr3_length: 15; v_call: TRBV12-3/TRBV12-4; j_call: TRBJ2-3; clone_size: many; d_call: TRBD2
cdr3_nt: TGTGCCAGCAGCTTACTGTGGGAGGGCGTCCAAGAGACCCAGTACTTC; cdr3_aa: CASSLLWEGVQETQYF; cdr3_length: 16; v_call: TRBV7-8; j_call: TRBJ2-5; clone_size: many; d_call: TRBD2
cdr3_nt: TGCAGCGTTGGGGGCGCCGGTCAGCCCCAGCATTTT; cdr3_aa: CSVGGAGQPQHF; cdr3_length: 12; v_call: TRBV29-1; j_call: TRBJ1-5; clone_size: many; d_call: NA
cdr3_nt: TGCAGTGCTAGATTTCAGGGCGGGAGCGAGCAGTACTTC; cdr3_aa: CSARFQGGSEQYF; cdr3_length: 13; v_call: TRBV20-1; j_call: TRBJ2-7; clone_size: many; d_call: TRBD2
cdr3_nt: TGCAGCGCCCAGGTGGAGTACCAAGAGACCCAGTACTTC; cdr3_aa: CSAQVEYQETQYF; cdr3_length: 13; v_call: TRBV29-1; j_call: TRBJ2-5; clone_size: many; d_call: NA
cdr3_nt: TGCGCCAGCAGCCAGGGTCGGAGGGAGGGCCCTCGGGAGACCCAGTACTTC; cdr3_aa: CASSQGRREGPRETQYF; cdr3_length: 17; v_call: TRBV4-1; j_call: TRBJ2-5; clone_size: many; d_call: TRBD2
cdr3_nt: TGTGCCAGCAGCTTAACCGGGACTAGCGGGGGTATCCCGACAGATACGCAGTATTTT; cdr3_aa: CASSLTGTSGGIPTDTQYF; cdr3_length: 19; v_call: TRBV11-2; j_call: TRBJ2-3; clone_size: many; d_call: TRBD2
cdr3_nt: TGTGCCAGCAGCGTAGAATTGCAGGGTGTGGAAAACCTGTTTTTT; cdr3_aa: CASSVELQGVENLFF; cdr3_length: 15; v_call: TRBV9; j_call: TRBJ1-4; clone_size: many; d_call: NA
cdr3_nt: TGCAGTGCACGGCGGACTAGCGGGATGAACAATGAGCAGTTCTTC; cdr3_aa: CSARRTSGMNNEQFF; cdr3_length: 15; v_call: TRBV20-1; j_call: TRBJ2-1; clone_size: many; d_call: TRBD2
cdr3_nt: TGTGCCAGCAGTGATTTGGAAGGCTACACCTTC; cdr3_aa: CASSDLEGYTF; cdr3_length: 11; v_call: TRBV6-2/TRBV6-3; j_call: TRBJ1-2; clone_size: NA; d_call: NA
cdr3_nt: TGTGCCAGCAGTGAGCCGGGGCCGGGCACAGATACGCAGTATTTT; cdr3_aa: CASSEPGPGTDTQYF; cdr3_length: 15; v_call: TRBV27; j_call: TRBJ2-3; clone_size: many; d_call: NA
cdr3_nt: TGTGCCAGTAGTATAGAGACCTACAATGAGCAGTTCTTC; cdr3_aa: CASSIETYNEQFF; cdr3_length: 13; v_call: TRBV19; j_call: TRBJ2-1; clone_size: few; d_call: NA
cdr3_nt: TGTGCCAGCAGTTTAGGCACGATCGGGATCCAAGAGACCCAGTACTTC; cdr3_aa: CASSLGTIGIQETQYF; cdr3_length: 16; v_call: TRBV12-3/TRBV12-4; j_call: TRBJ2-5; clone_size: NA; d_call: NA
cdr3_nt: TGTGCTAGTGGCCACGGGACCAGGAACACTGAAGCTTTCTTT; cdr3_aa: CASGHGTRNTEAFF; cdr3_length: 14; v_call: TRBV12-5; j_call: TRBJ1-1; clone_size: many; d_call: NA
cdr3_nt: TGTGCCAGCAGTTTACCCCCGGCCGCCCCGCAGTTCTTC; cdr3_aa: CASSLPPAAPQFF; cdr3_length: 13; v_call: TRBV12-3/TRBV12-4; j_call: TRBJ2-1; clone_size: many; d_call: NA
cdr3_nt: TGTGCCAGCAGCTCGGTGTGGGCCTACAATGAGCAGTTCTTC; cdr3_aa: CASSSVWAYNEQFF; cdr3_length: 14; v_call: TRBV28; j_call: TRBJ2-1; clone_size: many; d_call: NA
cdr3_nt: TGCAGTGCTGTCCAGGGGGCTGCAGACGAGCAGTACTTC; cdr3_aa: CSAVQGAADEQYF; cdr3_length: 13; v_call: TRBV20-1; j_call: TRBJ2-7; clone_size: many; d_call: TRBD1
cdr3_nt: TGTGCCAGCAGCCGTGGGGGGCAGATCTCTGGAAACACCATATATTTT; cdr3_aa: CASSRGGQISGNTIYF; cdr3_length: 16; v_call: TRBV28; j_call: TRBJ1-3; clone_size: many; d_call: NA
cdr3_nt: TGTGCCAGCAGACCCCAACTAGCGGCGAACACCGGGGAGCTGTTTTTT; cdr3_aa: CASRPQLAANTGELFF; cdr3_length: 16; v_call: TRBV12-3/TRBV12-4; j_call: TRBJ2-2; clone_size: many; d_call: TRBD2
cdr3_nt: TGTGCCAGCAGCTTGAGGCTTATTGGTAGCGGGGGGGCCGAGACCCAGTACTTC; cdr3_aa: CASSLRLIGSGGAETQYF; cdr3_length: 18; v_call: TRBV5-5; j_call: TRBJ2-5; clone_size: many; d_call: TRBD2
cdr3_nt: TGTGCCAGCAGTCGTCCCAGATCGACCCCCATTAGCAATCAGCCCCAGCATTTT; cdr3_aa: CASSRPRSTPISNQPQHF; cdr3_length: 18; v_call: TRBV28; j_call: TRBJ1-5; clone_size: many; d_call: NA
cdr3_nt: TGTGCCAGCATCCTAGGTGGGGGGCTAGGGATGAACACTGAAGCTTTCTTT; cdr3_aa: CASILGGGLGMNTEAFF; cdr3_length: 17; v_call: TRBV6-2/TRBV6-3; j_call: TRBJ1-1; clone_size: many; d_call: NA
cdr3_nt: TGTGCCAGCCGTAGGAGGCGGGCCTCAAAAAGCTCCTACAATGAGCAGTTCTTC; cdr3_aa: CASRRRRASKSSYNEQFF; cdr3_length: 18; v_call: TRBV12-3/TRBV12-4; j_call: TRBJ2-1; clone_size: few; d_call: NA
cdr3_nt: TGCGCCAGCTCAGACGGGACTAGCGACTCCTACGAGCAGTACTTC; cdr3_aa: CASSDGTSDSYEQYF; cdr3_length: 15; v_call: TRBV10-2; j_call: TRBJ2-7; clone_size: many; d_call: TRBD2
cdr3_nt: TGTGCCAGCAGCTACACCCCCTCCCAGGGCACAGATACGCAGTATTTT; cdr3_aa: CASSYTPSQGTDTQYF; cdr3_length: 16; v_call: TRBV7-9; j_call: TRBJ2-3; clone_size: many; d_call: NA
cdr3_nt: TGCAGTGCTAGAGATTGGGGACAGGAGACCGGGGAGCTGTTTTTT; cdr3_aa: CSARDWGQETGELFF; cdr3_length: 15; v_call: TRBV20-1; j_call: TRBJ2-2; clone_size: many; d_call: TRBD1
cdr3_nt: TGTGCCAGCAGCTTCGAGACTAGCGGGATTTACAATGAGCAGTTCTTC; cdr3_aa: CASSFETSGIYNEQFF; cdr3_length: 16; v_call: TRBV28; j_call: TRBJ2-1; clone_size: many; d_call: TRBD2
cdr3_nt: TGTGCCAGCAGTTTCCTGGACAGGAACTATGGCTACACCTTC; cdr3_aa: CASSFLDRNYGYTF; cdr3_length: 14; v_call: TRBV28; j_call: TRBJ1-2; clone_size: many; d_call: TRBD1
cdr3_nt: TGTGCCAGCACCTCCGACCGCCCCTCCTACAATGAGCAGTTCTTC; cdr3_aa: CASTSDRPSYNEQFF; cdr3_length: 15; v_call: TRBV12-3/TRBV12-4; j_call: TRBJ2-1; clone_size: many; d_call: NA
cdr3_nt: TGTGCCAGCACCGCACGCTCAGCAAGCTACGAGCAGTACTTC; cdr3_aa: CASTARSASYEQYF; cdr3_length: 14; v_call: TRBV28; j_call: TRBJ2-7; clone_size: many; d_call: NA
cdr3_nt: TGCAGTGCTAGAGCTCAACCCAGGGGGCCCTACGAGCAGTACTTC; cdr3_aa: CSARAQPRGPYEQYF; cdr3_length: 15; v_call: TRBV20-1; j_call: TRBJ2-7; clone_size: many; d_call: TRBD1
cdr3_nt: TGTGCCACCCCGACAAACACCGGGGAGCTGTTTTTT; cdr3_aa: CATPTNTGELFF; cdr3_length: 12; v_call: TRBV15; j_call: TRBJ2-2; clone_size: many; d_call: NA
cdr3_nt: TGTGCCAGCAGCTTAGTCGTTACAGACGAAGCTTTCTTT; cdr3_aa: CASSLVVTDEAFF; cdr3_length: 13; v_call: TRBV7-9; j_call: TRBJ1-1; clone_size: few; d_call: NA
cdr3_nt: TGTGCCACCAGTGACTCCTTAAGCGGGAGTACGGCCGAGCAGTTCTTC; cdr3_aa: CATSDSLSGSTAEQFF; cdr3_length: 16; v_call: TRBV24-1; j_call: TRBJ2-1; clone_size: NA; d_call: TRBD2
cdr3_nt: TGTGTCAGCAGCTTTAGGGCAGTCGCGAACACCGGGGAGCTGTTTTTT; cdr3_aa: CVSSFRAVANTGELFF; cdr3_length: 16; v_call: TRBV5-4; j_call: TRBJ2-2; clone_size: NA; d_call: NA
cdr3_nt: TGTGCCATCAGTGAGTCAACGAACACCGGGGAGCTGTTTTTT; cdr3_aa: CAISESTNTGELFF; cdr3_length: 14; v_call: TRBV10-3; j_call: TRBJ2-2; clone_size: many; d_call: NA
cdr3_nt: TGTGCCAGCAGTCCAGTAGCGGGAGCAGGGTACAATGAGCAGTTCTTC; cdr3_aa: CASSPVAGAGYNEQFF; cdr3_length: 16; v_call: TRBV27; j_call: TRBJ2-1; clone_size: many; d_call: TRBD2
cdr3_nt: TGTGCCAGCAGCTTAGGTAGGCAAAAAAACACTGAAGCTTTCTTT; cdr3_aa: CASSLGRQKNTEAFF; cdr3_length: 15; v_call: TRBV7-9; j_call: TRBJ1-1; clone_size: many; d_call: NA
cdr3_nt: TGTGCCTGGGGAAGGGCAGCTTTGGATGAGCAGTTCTTC; cdr3_aa: CAWGRAALDEQFF; cdr3_length: 13; v_call: TRBV30; j_call: TRBJ2-1; clone_size: many; d_call: NA
cdr3_nt: TGTGCCACCAGCAGACAGGGACAGGGAAAGTATGGCTACACCTTC; cdr3_aa: CATSRQGQGKYGYTF; cdr3_length: 15; v_call: TRBV15; j_call: TRBJ1-2; clone_size: many; d_call: TRBD1
cdr3_nt: TGTGCCAGCAGTGGGGATCCGTTTAACACTGAAGCTTTCTTT; cdr3_aa: CASSGDPFNTEAFF; cdr3_length: 14; v_call: TRBV6-1; j_call: TRBJ1-1; clone_size: many; d_call: NA
cdr3_nt: TGTGCCTGTCGACTTGCCCTCAACGAGCAGTACTTC; cdr3_aa: CACRLALNEQYF; cdr3_length: 12; v_call: TRBV2; j_call: TRBJ2-7; clone_size: many; d_call: NA
cdr3_nt: TGCAGCGTTGAAGGGGGGAGCAATGAGCAGTTCTTC; cdr3_aa: CSVEGGSNEQFF; cdr3_length: 12; v_call: TRBV29-1; j_call: TRBJ2-1; clone_size: many; d_call: NA